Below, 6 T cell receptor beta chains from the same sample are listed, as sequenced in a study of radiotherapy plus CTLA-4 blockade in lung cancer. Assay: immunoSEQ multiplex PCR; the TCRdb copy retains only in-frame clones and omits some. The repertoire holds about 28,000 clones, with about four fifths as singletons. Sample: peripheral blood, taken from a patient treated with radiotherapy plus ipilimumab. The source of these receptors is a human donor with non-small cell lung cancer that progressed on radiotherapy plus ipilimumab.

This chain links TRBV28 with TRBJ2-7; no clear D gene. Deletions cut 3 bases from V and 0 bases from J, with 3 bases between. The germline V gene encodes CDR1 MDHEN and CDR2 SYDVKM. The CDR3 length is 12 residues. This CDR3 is CASSFSSYEQYF. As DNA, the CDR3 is TGTGCCAGCAGTTTCAGCTCCTACGAGCAGTACTTC.

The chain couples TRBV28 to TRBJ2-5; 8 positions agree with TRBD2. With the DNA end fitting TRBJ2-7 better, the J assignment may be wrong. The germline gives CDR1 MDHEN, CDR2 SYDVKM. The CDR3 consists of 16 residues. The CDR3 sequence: CASSSLRLARDYEQYF. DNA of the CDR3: TGTGCCAGCAGTTCCCTCAGACTAGCGAGGGACTACGAGCAGTACTTC.

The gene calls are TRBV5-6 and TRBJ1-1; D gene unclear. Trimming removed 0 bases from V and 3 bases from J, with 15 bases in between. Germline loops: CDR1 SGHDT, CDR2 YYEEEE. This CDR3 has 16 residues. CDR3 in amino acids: CASSLVAWEAHTEAFF. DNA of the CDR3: TGTGCCAGCAGCTTGGTGGCTTGGGAGGCGCACACTGAAGCTTTCTTT.

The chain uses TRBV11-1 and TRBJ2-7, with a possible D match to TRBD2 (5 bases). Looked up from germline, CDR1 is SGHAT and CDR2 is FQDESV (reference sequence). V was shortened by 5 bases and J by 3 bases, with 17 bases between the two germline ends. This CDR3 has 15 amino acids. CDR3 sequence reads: CASSRWPGKVYEQYF. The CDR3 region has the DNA TGTGCCAGCAGCCGGTGGCCGGGGAAGGTCTACGAGCAGTACTTC.

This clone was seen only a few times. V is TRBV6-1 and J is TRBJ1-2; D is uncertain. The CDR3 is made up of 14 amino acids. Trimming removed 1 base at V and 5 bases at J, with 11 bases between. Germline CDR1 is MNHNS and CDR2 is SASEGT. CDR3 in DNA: TGTGCCAGCAGTGAAGTGGAATCGGCATATGGCTACACCTTC. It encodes CASSEVESAYGYTF.

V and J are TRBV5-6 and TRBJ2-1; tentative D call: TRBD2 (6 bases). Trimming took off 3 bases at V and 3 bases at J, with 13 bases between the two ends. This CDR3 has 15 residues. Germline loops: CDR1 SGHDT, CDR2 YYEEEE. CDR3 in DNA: TGTGCCAGCAGCTACTGGCGGGACCTCTACAATGAGCAGTTCTTC. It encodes CASSYWRDLYNEQFF.